This T cell receptor (beta chain) derives from a study of blood T cell repertoires in COVID-19. CDR1 is LGHDT, CDR2 YNNKEL, per germline (reference sequence). V was shortened by 0 bases and J by 7 bases, with 10 bases between the two germline ends. The CDR3 has 13 amino acids. TCRdb keeps only in-frame clones here, not all; method: immunoSEQ multiplex PCR. The sample records about 42,000 clones, approximately 86% being singletons. This chain uses TRBV3-1 (or the pseudogene TRBV3-2) with TRBJ2-7; a possible D gene is TRBD2 (5 bases). The receptor was derived from a man between 45 and 60 years old with active COVID-19. Sequenced material: peripheral blood. CDR3 sequence reads: CASSQDITSEQYF. Written as DNA, the CDR3 is TGTGCCAGCAGCCAAGATATCACTAGTGAGCAGTACTTC.